The rows below give T cell receptor beta chains drawn from one sample of a study of blood T cells in healthy people across ages. Via MiXCR, TCRdb re-called the 5' RACE reads, giving one row per CDR3 protein. The sample has around 600,000 distinct CDR3 sequences, roughly 43% seen once. The sample was blood. The receptors here all came from a man aged 80 or over in good health. Both conserved end residues are part of each CDR3. The order of the fields is D gene, clone size, V gene, CDR3 length, J gene, CDR3 DNA, CDR3 protein. The D gene is left open where the match is weak. Size values are once, few and many counts, or a class for expanded clones, and some rows have none.

NA	NA	TRBV6-5	12	TRBJ2-1	TGCGCCAGCAGGGCAAGGCTAAGTGAGCAGTTCTTC	CASRARLSEQFF
NA	NA	TRBV29-1	11	TRBJ2-5	TGCAGCGCCGGGGACTTATGGCAGCAGTACTTC	CSAGDLWQQYF
NA	NA	TRBV7-2	16	TRBJ1-6	TGTGCCAGCAGCTTAAACCCCAGGGAAAGGAATTCACCCCTCCACTTT	CASSLNPRERNSPLHF
NA	NA	TRBV2	15	TRBJ1-3	TGTGCCAGCAGTGTTTTGGGGCTGGAAAACGACACCATATATTTT	CASSVLGLENDTIYF
TRBD2	few	TRBV20-1	15	TRBJ2-2	TGCAGTGCTAGGGGACCGGGACTAGTTTCCGGGGAGCTGTTTTTT	CSARGPGLVSGELFF
NA	many	TRBV7-9	14	TRBJ1-2	TGTGCCAGCAGCCCACCCGGTAATATAGATGGCTACACCTTC	CASSPPGNIDGYTF
TRBD1	NA	TRBV12-3/TRBV12-4	12	TRBJ1-1	TGTGCCAGCACCTCAGGGGGACCTGAAGCTTTCTTT	CASTSGGPEAFF
NA	NA	TRBV24-1	12	TRBJ2-1	TGTGCCGCCAGTGGTCGAAACAATGAGCAGTTCTTC	CAASGRNNEQFF
NA	NA	TRBV5-1	14	TRBJ2-7	TGCGCCAGCAGCCCACCGGGACAAGCCTACGAGCAGTACTTC	CASSPPGQAYEQYF
TRBD1	NA	TRBV29-1	13	TRBJ2-7	TGCAGCAAACAGGGGTTAAGCTCCTACGAGCAGTACTTC	CSKQGLSSYEQYF
TRBD2	NA	TRBV15	16	TRBJ2-1	TGTGCCACCAGCAGAAAACCCCGGGGGACTAACAATGAGCAGTTCTTC	CATSRKPRGTNNEQFF
NA	NA	TRBV10-3	15	TRBJ1-2	TGTGCCATCAGTGAGTCTTCCAGGGGATTCTATGGCTACACCTTC	CAISESSRGFYGYTF
NA	many	TRBV29-1	15	TRBJ2-5	TGCAGCGCCACCAGGGGAGCGGGAAAGGGAGAGACCCAGTACTTC	CSATRGAGKGETQYF
TRBD1	NA	TRBV6-2/TRBV6-3	13	TRBJ2-1	TGTGCCAGCAGTCGGGACAGTTTGAGTGAGCAGTTCTTC	CASSRDSLSEQFF
NA	NA	TRBV20-1	13	TRBJ2-3	TGCAGTGCCCCCCCTAGCGGCACAGATACGCAGTATTTT	CSAPPSGTDTQYF
NA	many	TRBV6-6	11	TRBJ2-5	TGTGCCAGCACCCTAGCGGAGACCCAGTACTTC	CASTLAETQYF
NA	few	TRBV20-1	14	TRBJ2-1	TGCAGTGCTAGAGATACGCCCCCCCACAATGAGCAGTTCTTC	CSARDTPPHNEQFF
NA	many	TRBV6-5	17	TRBJ2-1	TGTGCCAGCAGTTACTCGAGGAGGGGGGTCTCCTACAATGAGCAGTTCTTC	CASSYSRRGVSYNEQFF
NA	few	TRBV7-9	12	TRBJ1-5	TGTGCCAGCAGCTTTAACAATCAGCCCCAGCATTTT	CASSFNNQPQHF
NA	NA	TRBV20-1	14	TRBJ1-5	TGCAGTGCCTGGAGGGGCGGAAGCAATCAGCCCCAGCATTTT	CSAWRGGSNQPQHF
NA	NA	TRBV20-1	13	TRBJ2-7	TGCAGTGCCAAAAAGGGGGGCAACTACGAGCAGTACTTC	CSAKKGGNYEQYF
TRBD1	few	TRBV5-1	15	TRBJ1-2	TGCGCCAGCAGCGCTGACAGGGGCCGATACTATGGCTACACCTTC	CASSADRGRYYGYTF
NA	NA	TRBV5-6	17	TRBJ2-5	TGTGCCAGCAGCTTTCGGGGCAGGGCGTTGCTTGGAGAGACCCAGTACTTC	CASSFRGRALLGETQYF
NA	NA	TRBV28	12	TRBJ2-7	TGTGCCAGCAGAACACAGGGACACGAGCAGTACTTC	CASRTQGHEQYF
TRBD2	NA	TRBV5-1	18	TRBJ2-5	TGCGCCAGCAGCGGGGGACTAGCGGGAGTGGGGTCCTACAATGAGCAGTACTTC	CASSGGLAGVGSYNEQYF
NA	many	TRBV24-1	15	TRBJ2-5	TGTGCCACCAGTGATTTGCATCCGCTCCAAGAGACCCAGTACTTC	CATSDLHPLQETQYF
TRBD2	NA	TRBV10-3	17	TRBJ2-7	TGTGCCATCAGGGCCACTAGCGGGAGGGCCGGGTCCTACGAGCAGTACTTC	CAIRATSGRAGSYEQYF
TRBD2	few	TRBV6-2/TRBV6-3	13	TRBJ2-7	TGTGCCAGCAGTAGAGCGGGAGCCTACGAGCAGTACTTC	CASSRAGAYEQYF
NA	NA	TRBV7-9	14	TRBJ1-2	TGTGCCAGCAGCTCAGGGGAGGGGATGGATGGCTACACCTTC	CASSSGEGMDGYTF
NA	NA	TRBV12-3/TRBV12-4	15	TRBJ2-1	TGTGCCAGCAGTCTAGCGCGCCGGTCCTACAATGAGCAGTTCTTC	CASSLARRSYNEQFF
NA	NA	TRBV29-1	13	TRBJ1-3	TGCAGCGTCTCGACTCTCTCTGGAAACACCATATATTTT	CSVSTLSGNTIYF